The clone carrying this T cell receptor (beta chain) was counted a few times. Germline assignment: CDR1 KGHDR and CDR2 SFDVKD. This CDR3 region has 14 residues. Trimming removed 0 bases from V and 8 bases from J, with 10 bases in between. MiXCR, applied by TCRdb to the RT-PCR reads, yields one record per CDR3 protein. This table holds fewer than 800,000 distinct CDR3 sequences, approximately 15% found once. V usage is TRBV24-1 and J usage is TRBJ2-1; maybe TRBD2 (6 bases). The receptor was isolated from a female donor in good health, serving as a healthy control. Sequencing was performed on memory CD4+ T cells from blood. CDR3 nucleotide sequence: TGTGCCACCAGTGATTTGCACGGGAGCGATGAGCAGTTCTTC. It translates to CATSDLHGSDEQFF.